The clone carrying this T cell receptor delta chain was detected a few times. A read error may be the cause here, since a much bigger clone is one base away. These data are taken from a study of gamma-delta chains in newborns, infants, children. Study information: Innate gammadelta T cells reportedly expand polyclonally right after birth, driven by microbial exposure, per the title.

TCRdb re-identified clones in the reads via CATT. The data contain 3,000 to 4,000 delta-chain clones, about 4.5% of them singletons. Germline-derived CDR1 and CDR2 are GEAIGNYY and EKD. The V segment lost 2 bases and the J segment 0 bases; nucleotides outside the gene matches: 19. The CDR3 covers 23 residues. The genes are TRDV2 and TRDJ3, with 9 nucleotides matching TRDD3. The sequence came from a child who was a newborn, infant or young child, either healthy, febrile or measles-vaccinated (not recorded which). The specimen sequenced was blood. CDR3 protein: CACDKAMTGGLGQSSWDTRQMFF. The CDR3 nucleotides are TGTGCCTGTGACAAAGCTATGACTGGGGGACTCGGACAAAGCTCCTGGGACACCCGACAGATGTTTTTC.